The 27 T cell receptor beta chains presented below share a single source sample, sequenced in a study of tumor-infiltrating lymphocytes in primary liver carcinoma. From 500 ng of total RNA, TCR beta-specific cDNA was reverse-transcribed using a constant-region primer. Three nested multiplex PCR rounds of slightly modified ARM-PCR generated TCR beta libraries. A C-beta reverse primer was combined with TRBV1-TRBV30 forward primers in the first two PCR rounds, and each round had approximately 9 cycles. In TCRdb, the multiplex PCR reads were re-called with MiXCR into one record per CDR3 protein. The repertoire consists of fewer than 350,000 distinct CDR3 sequences, with about 60% occurring once and the leading ten covering more than 8.5%. Extraction also yielded germline DNA, while blood RNA was obtained from unsorted whole blood. The sequenced sample consisted of peripheral blood. The receptors originated from a man aged 35 to 55 with primary liver carcinoma and hepatitis B virus infection.

At least ten counts were recorded for this clonotype. V and J are TRBV10-3 and TRBJ1-3; D ambiguous. V shed 10 bases and J shed 4 bases, with 8 bases lying between them. The length of the CDR3 is 11 residues. Germline V lookup: CDR1 ENHRY, CDR2 SYGVKD. The CDR3 sequence: CATRSGNTIYF. The CDR3 DNA follows: TGTGCCACACGATCCGGAAACACCATATATTTT.

A word on this clonotype: A read error is possible here, since a much larger clone lies one base away. The V and J genes are TRBV12-3 or TRBV12-4 and TRBJ2-1, with 11 bases identical to TRBD1. V trimming: 8 bases; J trimming: 8 bases; junction bases outside the gene matches: 8. The CDR3 contains 14 residues. The DNA for the CDR3 is TGTGCCAGCGCCTGGACAGGGGGCTTCGATGAGCAGTTCTTC. Amino acid sequence: CASAWTGGFDEQFF.

Note on this clonotype: Possible read error: a much larger clone is one base away. This rearrangement joins TRBV5-1 to TRBJ2-3; maybe TRBD2 (6 bases). The CDR3 totals 16 residues. Germline assignment: CDR1 SGHRS and CDR2 YFSETQ. The CDR3 sequence: CASSLNGRTSRDTQYF. The CDR3 bases are TGCGCCAGCAGCTTGAACGGCCGCACTAGCAGAGATACGCAGTATTTT.

For this clonotype: A much larger clonotype is one base distant, so this may be a read error. The rearrangement links TRBV6-1 to TRBJ2-3, with D unresolved. Germline lookup yields CDR1 MNHNS and CDR2 SASEGT. The V and J ends lost 2 bases and 0 bases respectively, with 6 bases between them. The CDR3 length is 14 residues. CDR3 nucleotide sequence: TGTGCCAGCAGTGAACTCCATAGCACAGATACGCAGTATTTT. Translation gives CASSELHSTDTQYF.

Points on this clonotype: A much larger clone lies a single base off, so this may be a read error. V and J are TRBV6-1 and TRBJ1-2, with TRBD1 as a possible D gene (5 bases). The germline CDR1 and CDR2 sequences are MNHNS and SASEGT. This CDR3 is 13 amino acids long. The CDR3 sequence: CVSYLAGLYGYTF. The CDR3 DNA follows: TGTGTCAGCTACCTCGCAGGGCTATATGGCTACACCTTC.

About this clonotype: Since the CDR3 does not end with the conserved phenylalanine or tryptophan, this likely comes from a read error. This chain links TRBV29-1 with TRBJ1-1; D is unresolved. Germline values: CDR1 SQVTM, CDR2 ANQGSEA. CDR3 length: 11 residues. V dropped 5 bases and J dropped 1 base, with 5 bases sitting between them. CDR3 residues: CSVQGNTEAFL. CDR3 bases: TGCAGCGTTCAAGGGAACACTGAAGCTTTCCTT.

In regard to this clonotype: Since no conserved phenylalanine or tryptophan closes the CDR3, a read error is the likely cause. The chain is built from TRBV6-2 or TRBV6-3 and TRBJ2-7, with a tentative D call TRBD2 (6 bases). V was shortened by 2 bases and J by 3 bases, with 17 bases between the two germline ends. The CDR3 has 16 residues. Germline-derived CDR1 and CDR2 are MNHEY and SVGEGT. Written as DNA, the CDR3 is TGTGCCAGCAGTTACGTCACTGGGAGGTTCATCTACGAGCAGTACTCC. Amino acid sequence: CASSYVTGRFIYEQYS.

In its sample, this clonotype was seen a few times. A much bigger clone sits one base away, suggesting this may be a read error. V is TRBV6-2 or TRBV6-3 and J is TRBJ2-1; 13 nucleotides line up with TRBD2. In germline, CDR1 is MNHEY, CDR2 SVGEGT. This CDR3 is 16 amino acids long. The CDR3 here is CVTFPRTSGSGNEQFF. The CDR3 DNA reads as TGTGTCACCTTCCCAAGGACTAGCGGGAGCGGTAATGAGCAGTTCTTC.

This clonotype appeared once. A single base separates this from a much larger clone, so it may be a read error. This sequence joins TRBV6-5 and TRBJ2-3, with 10 bases that match TRBD2. The CDR3 totals 15 residues. CDR1 is MNHEY and CDR2 is SVGAGI in the germline V gene. The CDR3 DNA reads TGTGCCAGCTGTTACGGGACTAGCGACGCAGATACGCAGTATTTT. Its protein product is CASCYGTSDADTQYF.

About this clonotype itself: Compared with germline, one end of the junction differs, possibly owing to a read error. The rearrangement uses TRBV10-1 and TRBJ2-2; D unresolved. CDR1 and CDR2 (germline): WNHNN, SYGVQD (reference sequence). The CDR3 runs 13 residues. CDR3 sequence (DNA): TGCGCCAGCAGTGGGGTGACCACCAGGGAGCTGTTTTTT. Its translation: CASSGVTTRELFF.

About this clonotype: Germline is not matched at one junction end, which may reflect a read error. The V gene is TRBV11-1, the J gene TRBJ1-4; D call uncertain. CDR1 is SGHAT, CDR2 FQDESV, per germline (reference sequence). There are 13 residues in the CDR3. CDR3 sequence: CANSELGYERLFF. In nucleotides, the CDR3 is TGTGCCAACAGCGAACTGGGTTACGAAAGACTGTTTTTT.

The DNA for the CDR3 is TGTGCCAGCAGCCACATGGGGGCAGCTTTCTTT. This translates into CASSHMGAAFF. This sequence joins TRBV7-9 and TRBJ1-1, with D tentatively TRBD1 (6 bases). This CDR3 comprises 11 residues. V was cut by 5 bases and J by 10 bases, with 11 bases left in between. CDR1 SEHNR and CDR2 FQNEAQ come from the germline V gene (reference sequence).

This clonotype was recorded many times. The chain uses TRBV29-1 and TRBJ2-7; TRBD1 matches 7 bases. The CDR3 is 13 amino acids. Germline CDR1 reads SQVTM; CDR2 reads ANQGSEA. Germline trimming cut 6 bases from V and 2 bases from J; bases unmatched to any gene: 7. CDR3 nucleotide sequence: TGCAGCGTCGGGGACAGCCTTCCCTACGAGCAGTACTTC. Its protein product is CSVGDSLPYEQYF.

With respect to this clonotype: Given a much more abundant clone one base away, this may be a read error. The chain is built from TRBV5-5 and TRBJ2-1; D possibly corresponds to TRBD1 (6 bases). The CDR3 spans 13 residues. CDR1 and CDR2 (germline): SGHKS, YYEKEE (reference sequence). CDR3 nucleotides: TGTGCCAGCATCTTGGGGGCGGGCGTGCGTGAGTTCTTC. It is translated as CASILGAGVREFF.

This chain uses TRBV7-9 with TRBJ1-1; the D is unclear. CDR1 is SEHNR, CDR2 FQNEAQ, per germline (reference sequence). This CDR3 has 13 residues. Deletions cut 3 bases from V and 4 bases from J, with 9 bases between. CDR3 nucleotide sequence: TGTGCCAGCAGCTTTGAGGGTGGCACTGAAGCTTTCTTT. It codes for CASSFEGGTEAFF.

This clonotype was counted once. V gene TRBV11-2 combines with J gene TRBJ2-5, with D perhaps matching TRBD1 (6 bases). CDR1 SGHAT and CDR2 FQNNGV come from the germline V gene. The CDR3 spans 13 residues. The CDR3 nucleotides read TGTGCTGGCAGCAACAGGGTTGTGGGGACCCAGTACTTC. Translation: CAGSNRVVGTQYF.

This clonotype appeared once. The junction differs from germline at one of its ends, possibly a read error. This chain links TRBV11-3 with TRBJ1-2, with D perhaps TRBD1 (5 bases). Looked up from germline, CDR1 is SGHNT and CDR2 is YENEEA. The CDR3 totals 14 residues. The CDR3 bases are TGTCCCAGCAGCTTAGATGGGACGGCCTATGGTTACACCTTC. Its translation is CPSSLDGTAYGYTF.

On this clonotype: This could be a read error, since a much larger clone is one nucleotide away. DNA of the CDR3: TGTGCCAGCAGGTGCCTCGGCGCGGGAGGTTTCAATGAGCAGTTCTTC. Its translation: CASRCLGAGGFNEQFF. This rearrangement joins TRBV6-5 to TRBJ2-1; 8 bases fit TRBD2. The CDR3 length is 16 residues. Per germline, CDR1 MNHEY and CDR2 SVGAGI. J was trimmed by 6 bases and V by 6 bases; bases with no gene match: 13.

With regard to this clonotype: This may come from a read error, since a much larger clone is one base off. This chain joins TRBV6-5 and TRBJ1-1, with unresolved D. V shed 7 bases and J shed 0 bases, with 6 bases lying between them. The germline V gene has CDR1 MNHEY and CDR2 SVGAGI. This CDR3 is 12 amino acids long. CDR3 loop: CASIDMNTEAFF. The CDR3 DNA sequence: TGTGCCAGCATTGATATGAACACTGAAGCTTTCTTT.

About this clonotype: A much bigger clone sits one base away, suggesting this may be a read error. Since the CDR3 does not end with the conserved phenylalanine or tryptophan, this likely comes from a read error. The V and J genes are TRBV6-2 or TRBV6-3 and TRBJ2-2; 13 nucleotides agree with TRBD2. CDR3 length: 18 amino acids. The V segment lost 2 bases and the J segment 3 bases; nucleotides outside the gene matches: 6. The germline V gene encodes CDR1 MNHEY and CDR2 SVGEGT. CDR3 loop: CASSYGSGLAGDTGELFY. The CDR3 coding sequence is TGTGCCAGCAGTTACGGTAGTGGACTAGCGGGAGACACCGGGGAGCTGTTTTAT.

In its sample, this clonotype was seen a few times. The chain uses TRBV12-3 or TRBV12-4 and TRBJ2-1; D might be TRBD2 (6 bases). There are 15 residues in the CDR3. V was trimmed by 5 bases and J by 9 bases, leaving 20 bases between them. DNA for the CDR3: TGTGCCAGCAGTGCCAGCGGCGGGATAATACGTGAGCAGTTCTTC. Its protein product is CASSASGGIIREQFF.

The table lists this clonotype with a few counts. This chain connects TRBV5-5 to TRBJ1-3, with no clear D. V was pared by 2 bases and J by 0 bases, with 12 bases between. The length of the CDR3 is 16 residues. Germline CDR1 and CDR2: SGHKS and YYEKEE (reference sequence). The CDR3 protein is CASSFFEGNSGNTIYF. In DNA form, the CDR3 reads TGTGCCAGCAGCTTTTTTGAGGGAAACTCTGGAAACACCATATATTTT.

This clonotype was seen only once. A clone one base away is much larger, so this may be a read error. The CDR3 is CASSHGSGRDNEQFF. In DNA, the CDR3 is TGCGCCAGCAGCCACGGTAGCGGGAGGGACAATGAGCAGTTCTTC. The chain carries TRBV4-3 and TRBJ2-1, with 11 bases lining up with TRBD2. Per the germline V gene, CDR1 is LGHNA and CDR2 is YSLEER. J was trimmed by 5 bases and V by 3 bases; bases with no gene match: 3. The CDR3 spans 15 residues.

This clonotype has ten or more counts. J is TRBJ2-5 and V is TRBV5-4, with a possible D match to TRBD2 (6 bases). The V end lost 1 base, the J end lost 2 bases, and 9 bases lay between the germline ends. Germline V gives CDR1 SGHNT, CDR2 YYREEE (reference sequence). The CDR3 runs 14 residues. CDR3 sequence (DNA): TGTGCCAGCAGCTTGTCGAGCGGGCAAGAGACCCAGTACTTC. Its protein is CASSLSSGQETQYF. The full variable domain, in which reference TRBV5-4 and TRBJ2-5 provide the parts outside the CDR3, is ETGVTQSPTHLIKTRGQQVTLRCSSQSGHNTVSWYQQALGQGPQFIFQYYREEENGRGNFPPRFSGLQFPNYSSELNVNALELDDSALYLCASSLSSGQETQYFGPGTRLLVL.

About this clonotype itself: This could be a read error, since a much larger clone is one nucleotide away. This chain joins TRBV6-1 and TRBJ2-3; D possibly corresponds to TRBD2 (6 bases). Germline V CDR1 and CDR2: MNHNS, SASEGT. The CDR3 has 14 residues. The CDR3 nucleotides read TGTGCCAGCAGTTCCGGGACTCTCACAGATACGCACTATTTT. It encodes CASSSGTLTDTHYF.

A word on this clonotype: A much larger clone lies one base from this, so it may be a read error. The chain couples TRBV6-5 to TRBJ2-7; D is possibly TRBD2 (7 bases). Trimming pared 7 bases from V and 4 bases from J, leaving 14 bases between. This CDR3 has 13 amino acids. Germline V lookup: CDR1 MNHEY, CDR2 SVGAGI. CDR3 protein: CASTGGRGYEQYF. The CDR3 region has the DNA TGTGCCAGCACGGGGGGCAGGGGATACGAGCAGTACTTC.

The chain's CDR3 is CASSLLAAPASEQFF. DNA for the CDR3: TGTGCCAGCAGCTTATTAGCGGCCCCGGCTAGTGAGCAGTTCTTC. This rearrangement joins TRBV11-2 to TRBJ2-1; D might be TRBD2 (6 bases). CDR3 length: 15 residues. Trimming stripped 2 bases from V and 9 bases from J, with 17 bases between. CDR1 is SGHAT and CDR2 is FQNNGV in the germline V gene.